This entry is about one TCR beta chain. The antigen is not known. The sample originates from a study of T-cell memory formation after mild COVID-19. About the research overall: For the most part, TCR clusters were specific to one donor.

Points from the study as a whole: In pre-infection memory, a portion of responding clones appeared, which suggested that cross-reactive memory joined. Contracting CD8+ clones were enriched in EMRA, CD4+ mainly in CM and EM. SARS-CoV-2 specificity was not confirmed for second-wave clones peaking on day 37.

V was shortened by 5 bases and J by 2 bases, with 12 bases between the two germline ends. The CDR3 consists of 14 residues. CDR1 and CDR2 (germline): SGHAT, FQNNGV. TCRdb redid the calling of the 5' RACE reads with MiXCR, one entry per CDR3 protein. The sample carries approximately 490,000 distinct CDR3 sequences, roughly 20% recorded once. The chain carries TRBV11-2 and TRBJ1-1, with D unclear. This receptor was identified in an adult woman who had mild COVID-19 (a few samples of this study predate the infection). Cell type and time point are not known. The source material was PBMCs or a T cell subset sorted from them (not recorded which). CDR3 coding DNA: TGTGCCAGCAGCGGCCACGAAGTTAACACTGAAGCTTTCTTT. Translating gives CASSGHEVNTEAFF.